A single TCR beta chain is shown here with its context. This sample was included in a study of control samples from healthy donors and cancer patients. Profiling relied on immunoSEQ multiplex PCR, and the TCRdb table lists in-frame clones only, not all of them. The sample holds about 140,000 clones; roughly 89% are singletons and the top ten take 5.5% to 7.5%. CDR3 length: 13 amino acids. In germline, CDR1 is SGHVS, CDR2 FQNEAQ. V was clipped by 5 bases and J by 3 bases, with 10 bases between them. This clonotype originated in a young man in good health. The sequencing input was blood. The rearrangement uses TRBV7-8 and TRBJ1-2; D remains unclear. CDR3 bases: TGTGCCAGCAGCCAGAAATGGGACTATGGCTACACCTTC. Amino acid sequence: CASSQKWDYGYTF.